Presented here are 18 T cell receptor beta chains from one specimen sequenced in a study of blood T cell repertoires in COVID-19. Libraries were prepared by immunoSEQ multiplex PCR; TCRdb keeps only in-frame clonotypes and omits some of them. The top ten clones hold 3.5% to 4.5% of a sample with about 300,000 clones, 85% to 90% of them seen once. The sample taken for sequencing was PBMCs or T cells enriched from blood (not recorded which). The origin of the receptors is a woman aged 18-35 years with acute COVID-19.

This chain joins TRBV6-1 and TRBJ1-5, with TRBD1 as a possible D gene (5 bases). V lost 2 bases and J lost 3, with 11 bases in between. The CDR3 runs 15 residues. Germline CDR1 reads MNHNS; CDR2 reads SASEGT. The CDR3 here is CASSEQGGSNQPQHF. DNA of the CDR3: TGTGCCAGCAGTGAACAGGGTGGGTCCAATCAGCCCCAGCATTTT.

The rearrangement uses TRBV29-1 and TRBJ2-3; TRBD1 matches 12 bases. The CDR3 spans 16 residues. Germline V gene data show CDR1 as SQVTM and CDR2 as ANQGSEA. J lost 6 bases, V lost 4 bases, and 11 bases had no gene match. The CDR3 nucleotides are TGCAGCGTTGTCCAAGTCGGGACAGGGGGCGTGGATACGCAGTATTTT. This codes for CSVVQVGTGGVDTQYF.

The V call is TRBV5-1, the J call TRBJ1-1, with no clear D. This CDR3 is built from 14 residues. V was pared by 0 bases and J by 2 bases, with 8 bases between. Germline V gene lookup returns CDR1 SGHRS and CDR2 YFSETQ. CDR3 residues: CASSLDSINTEAFF. DNA for the CDR3: TGCGCCAGCAGCTTGGACAGCATCAACACTGAAGCTTTCTTT.

This chain connects TRBV28 to TRBJ1-1; a weak D match, TRBD1 (5 bases). The CDR3 contains 16 residues. V was shortened by 7 bases and J by 1 base, with 19 bases between the two germline ends. The germline V gene has CDR1 MDHEN and CDR2 SYDVKM. The CDR3 loop is CASISPPGDPNTEAFF. CDR3 bases: TGTGCCAGCATTTCCCCCCCGGGGGACCCGAACACTGAAGCTTTCTTT.

This chain links TRBV29-1 with TRBJ2-2; a weak D match, TRBD1 (6 bases). Germline lookup yields CDR1 SQVTM and CDR2 ANQGSEA. This CDR3 is 15 amino acids long. V gave up 1 base and J gave up 6 bases, with 15 bases separating them. The CDR3 region is CSVEGRGHSAGELFF. The CDR3 region has the DNA TGCAGCGTTGAAGGCAGGGGCCACTCGGCCGGGGAGCTGTTTTTT.

V is TRBV27 and J is TRBJ1-6, with D unresolved. CDR1 and CDR2 from the germline V gene are MNHEY and SMNVEV (reference sequence). The CDR3 totals 14 residues. V gave up 3 bases and J gave up 2 bases, with 5 bases separating them. DNA of the CDR3: TGTGCCAGCAGTTTGTTCGCCTATAATTCACCCCTCCACTTT. Translating it yields CASSLFAYNSPLHF.

The chain links TRBV29-1 to TRBJ2-7; 12 nucleotides align to TRBD1. Germline lookup yields CDR1 SQVTM and CDR2 ANQGSEA. V lost 7 bases to trimming and J lost 6 bases; unmatched junction nucleotides: 7. The CDR3 is made up of 13 amino acids. This chain's CDR3 is CSAEGTGGAEQYF. The CDR3 bases are TGCAGCGCCGAGGGGACAGGGGGCGCCGAGCAGTACTTC.

The chain employs TRBV5-1 and TRBJ2-1; 9 nucleotides match TRBD2. Trimming at V came to 4 bases and at J to 5 bases, leaving 10 bases not matched to a gene. The CDR3 contains 16 residues. CDR1 and CDR2 from the germline V gene are SGHRS and YFSETQ. CDR3 sequence: CASSRTGTSFDNEQFF. CDR3 coding DNA: TGCGCCAGCAGCCGGACCGGGACTAGCTTCGACAATGAGCAGTTCTTC. The whole variable domain, filled in from reference TRBV5-1 and TRBJ2-1, reads KAGVTQTPRYLIKTRGQQVTLSCSPISGHRSVSWYQQTPGQGLQFLFEYFSETQRNKGNFPGRFSGRQFSNSRSEMNVSTLELGDSALYLCASSRTGTSFDNEQFFGPGTRLTVL.

The J gene is TRBJ2-2, the V gene TRBV6-5; D is perhaps TRBD2 (5 bases). Between the trimmed V and J ends, which lost 2 bases and 1 base, there was a span of 8 bases. CDR3 length: 15 amino acids. CDR1 is MNHEY and CDR2 is SVGAGI in the germline V gene. CDR3 DNA sequence: TGTGCCAGCAGTTACAGGGCGGGGAACACCGGGGAGCTGTTTTTT. It translates to CASSYRAGNTGELFF.

This rearrangement joins TRBV6-5 to TRBJ2-7; 9 positions match TRBD1. The V and J ends lost 5 bases and 3 bases, in that order; junction bases with no gene match: 5. There are 14 residues in the CDR3. Per the germline V gene, CDR1 is MNHEY and CDR2 is SVGAGI. CDR3: CASSPGTGNYEQYF. DNA for the CDR3: TGTGCCAGCAGTCCTGGGACAGGGAACTACGAGCAGTACTTC.

The genes are TRBV24-1 and TRBJ2-5, with D possibly matching TRBD1 (5 bases). The V gene lost 4 bases and the J gene lost 0 bases, with 20 bases spanning the gap. The CDR3 runs to 18 residues. From germline, CDR1 is KGHDR and CDR2 SFDVKD. In nucleotides, the CDR3 is TGTGCCACCAGTGACGCTACCCTGAGGACACCCTACCAAGAGACCCAGTACTTC. Its translation is CATSDATLRTPYQETQYF.

V gene TRBV3-1 (or the pseudogene TRBV3-2) combines with J gene TRBJ2-1, with 7 bases that match TRBD1. From germline, CDR1 is LGHDT and CDR2 YNNKEL (reference sequence). The CDR3 covers 15 residues. V gave up 3 bases and J gave up 8 bases; unmatched junction bases: 10. The CDR3 DNA sequence: TGTGCCAGCAGCCAGGGGCCCGACAGGGCCGATGAGCAGTTCTTC. Its translation: CASSQGPDRADEQFF.

This clone was seen only a few times. The chain couples TRBV28 to TRBJ2-2; D gene unclear. The CDR3 covers 13 residues. The V gene's germline CDR1 is MDHEN and CDR2 SYDVKM. Trimming took off 7 bases at V and 6 bases at J, with 12 bases between the two ends. CDR3 loop: CASIFRGAGELFF. The CDR3, as DNA: TGTGCCAGCATCTTCCGCGGCGCCGGGGAGCTGTTTTTT.

The V call is TRBV9, the J call TRBJ1-3; the D is unclear. The ends were cut back, 4 bases at V and 2 bases at J, with 7 bases in the middle. This CDR3 has 13 amino acids. Germline lookup yields CDR1 SGDLS and CDR2 YYNGEE. The CDR3 DNA is TGTGCCAGCAGCCCACTCGCTGGAAACACCATATATTTT. It yields the protein CASSPLAGNTIYF.

V and J are TRBV7-9 and TRBJ1-1; the D gene is possibly TRBD1 (5 bases). V lost 4 bases and J 4 bases, leaving 22 bases between the germline ends. This CDR3 has 17 amino acids. Looked up from germline, CDR1 is SEHNR and CDR2 is FQNEAQ (reference sequence). CDR3 in amino acids: CASSSWGRAQLITEAFF. The CDR3 nucleotides are TGTGCCAGCAGCTCCTGGGGCAGGGCTCAACTGATCACTGAAGCTTTCTTT. Together with reference TRBV7-9 and TRBJ1-1, the CDR3 gives the full variable domain: DTGVSQNPRHKITKRGQNVTFRCDPISEHNRLYWYRQTLGQGPEFLTYFQNEAQLEKSRLLSDRFSAERPKGSFSTLEIQRTEQGDSAMYLCASSSWGRAQLITEAFFGQGTRLTVV.

This clone was observed once. The chain has TRBV6-5 and TRBJ2-7; TRBD2 matches 8 bases. CDR1 is MNHEY and CDR2 is SVGAGI in the germline V gene. The ends lost 6 bases at V and 2 bases at J; junction bases unmatched: 9. This CDR3 is built from 15 residues. The CDR3 sequence: CASRTPEAGAYEQYF. The DNA of the CDR3 is TGTGCCAGCAGAACACCAGAAGCGGGGGCCTACGAGCAGTACTTC.

V gene TRBV7-3 combines with J gene TRBJ1-1; 7 positions agree with TRBD1. The CDR3 is 14 amino acids. Germline V gives CDR1 SGHTA, CDR2 FQGTGA. J lost 0 bases, V lost 8 bases, and 6 bases had no gene match. The CDR3 here is CASGLGQMNTEAFF. The CDR3 DNA sequence: TGTGCCAGCGGACTGGGACAGATGAACACTGAAGCTTTCTTT.

This CDR3 reads CATSWDSTPDTQYF. The CDR3 DNA reads as TGTGCCACCAGTTGGGACAGTACCCCAGATACGCAGTATTTT. The J gene is TRBJ2-3, the V gene TRBV24-1, with TRBD1 matching 7 bases. Germline values: CDR1 KGHDR, CDR2 SFDVKD. Unmatched junction bases numbered 6, after V lost 6 bases and J lost 4 bases. CDR3 length equals 14 residues.